These 24 T cell receptor beta chains came from one sample sequenced in a study of vaccination effects on CD4 cells after COVID-19. The antigens these receptors bind are not known. Here immunoSEQ multiplex PCR was the method, and the copy in TCRdb shows in-frame clones only, minus some. Among around 26,000 clones listed, roughly four fifths were seen once. CD4+ T cell isolation took place after approximately 11 days of culture. The material was CD4+ T cells from PBMCs cultured without peptide, obtained before COVID-19 vaccination. The receptor source for this set is a human donor who received a COVID-19 vaccine.

The chain has TRBV6-5 and TRBJ1-2; D unresolved. Trimming took off 4 bases at V and 6 bases at J, with 12 bases between the two ends. CDR1 is MNHEY, CDR2 SVGAGI, per germline. The CDR3 loop spans 13 amino acids. The CDR3 loop reads CASSFFQTHGYTF. CDR3 sequence (DNA): TGTGCCAGCAGTTTCTTTCAGACCCATGGCTACACCTTC.

The chain joins TRBV7-9 to TRBJ1-6, with D possibly TRBD1 on 6 matching bases. V gave up 3 bases and J gave up 11 bases, with 14 bases separating them. Germline V CDR1 and CDR2: SEHNR, FQNEAQ (reference sequence). The CDR3 has 14 amino acids. The CDR3 reads CASSFDTRGPPLHF. In nucleotides, the CDR3 is TGTGCCAGCAGCTTTGACACCAGGGGCCCACCCCTCCACTTT.

The rearrangement uses TRBV18 and TRBJ2-1; D unclear. Trimming shortened V by 6 bases and J by 0 bases, and 15 bases separated the two germline ends. The V gene's germline CDR1 is KGHSH and CDR2 LQKENI. The CDR3 runs to 16 residues. DNA for the CDR3: TGTGCCAGCTCCGGTGGGCACCTCAGCTCCTACAATGAGCAGTTCTTC. This gives the protein CASSGGHLSSYNEQFF.

The chain links TRBV28 to TRBJ2-1; 12 nucleotides agree with TRBD2. Germline CDR1 MDHEN, CDR2 SYDVKM. This CDR3 is 17 amino acids long. J lost 7 bases, V lost 6 bases, and 13 bases had no gene match. For the CDR3, the DNA is TGTGCCAGCAGCCTTATAGCCGGGACTAGCGGGTCGAATGAGCAGTTCTTC. It yields the protein CASSLIAGTSGSNEQFF. The whole variable domain, remainder taken from reference TRBV28 and TRBJ2-1, is DVKVTQSSRYLVKRTGEKVFLECVQDMDHENMFWYRQDPGLGLRLIYFSYDVKMKEKGDIPEGYSVSREKKERFSLILESASTNQTSMYLCASSLIAGTSGSNEQFFGPGTRLTVL.

The J gene is TRBJ1-1, the V gene TRBV10-3; possible D gene TRBD1, 5 bases. The CDR3 is 13 residues long. V lost 11 bases and J 3 bases, leaving 16 bases between the germline ends. In germline, CDR1 is ENHRY, CDR2 SYGVKD. Here the CDR3 reads CAAKSEGYTEAFF. CDR3 bases: TGTGCCGCGAAGTCCGAGGGGTACACTGAAGCTTTCTTT.

The rearrangement uses TRBV24-1 and TRBJ1-5; D not certain. Germline V gene data show CDR1 as KGHDR and CDR2 as SFDVKD. V was cut by 3 bases and J by 7 bases, with 21 bases left in between. The CDR3 sequence is 17 residues long. The CDR3 DNA is TGTGCCACCAGTGATGCCCTACCCACAGAGGTGGGACAGCCCCAGCATTTT. Translating gives CATSDALPTEVGQPQHF.

This clone was counted a single time. The V gene is TRBV3-1 (or the pseudogene TRBV3-2), the J gene TRBJ1-1; TRBD1 is a possible D gene (5 bases). This CDR3 has 14 amino acids. V lost 2 bases and J 5 bases, leaving 12 bases between the germline ends. Germline CDR1 is LGHDT and CDR2 is YNNKEL (reference sequence). The CDR3 is CASSQPSGGTEAFF. CDR3 DNA: TGTGCCAGCAGCCAACCCAGTGGGGGTACTGAAGCTTTCTTT.

A few counts support this clone. The chain uses TRBV19 and TRBJ2-3; 9 bases align to TRBD2. In germline, CDR1 is LNHDA, CDR2 SQIVND (reference sequence). The CDR3 is 12 residues long. Trimming at V came to 5 bases and at J to 9 bases, leaving 3 bases not matched to a gene. CDR3 sequence (DNA): TGTGCCAGTAGTGTAGCGGGGGAAACGCAGTATTTT. Amino acid sequence: CASSVAGETQYF.

The genes are TRBV6-4 and TRBJ1-3; a weak D match, TRBD1 (5 bases). V was pared by 0 bases and J by 0 bases, with 15 bases between. CDR1 and CDR2 (germline): MRHNA, SNTAGT. The CDR3 runs 18 residues. CDR3 nucleotide sequence: TGTGCCAGCAGTGACTCGATAAGGGACGGGACCTCTGGAAACACCATATATTTT. Translation gives CASSDSIRDGTSGNTIYF.

This clone was found a few times. The CDR3 reads CATRGVAYEQYF. The CDR3, as DNA: TGTGCCACCCGAGGGGTCGCCTACGAGCAGTACTTC. This chain links TRBV10-3 with TRBJ2-7; D tentatively fits TRBD1 or TRBD2 (5 bases each). With 10 bases removed from V and 2 bases from J, the gap between germline ends came to 12 bases. This CDR3 region has 12 residues. Germline values: CDR1 ENHRY, CDR2 SYGVKD.

The chain has TRBV18 and TRBJ1-5; perhaps TRBD1 as D (5 bases). Looked up from germline, CDR1 is KGHSH and CDR2 is LQKENI. The CDR3 contains 14 residues. V gave up 5 bases and J gave up 2 bases, with 10 bases separating them. The CDR3 DNA reads TGTGCCAGCTCAACGGGGGGGGGCAATCAGCCCCAGCATTTT. Protein: CASSTGGGNQPQHF.

The rearrangement uses TRBV5-1 and TRBJ2-3; 8 bases agree with TRBD2. The CDR3 extends over 14 amino acids. V shed 1 base, J shed 8 bases, and the junction held 6 bases outside the gene matches. CDR1 is SGHRS, CDR2 YFSETQ, per germline. In nucleotides, the CDR3 is TGCGCCAGCAGCTTGCGGGAGGGCCCTCCTACGCAGTATTTT. Its translation: CASSLREGPPTQYF.

This chain joins TRBV18 and TRBJ2-1; tentative D call: TRBD2 (6 bases). V was shortened by 3 bases and J by 4 bases, with 19 bases between the two germline ends. The CDR3 totals 17 residues. Germline-derived CDR1 and CDR2 are KGHSH and LQKENI. The CDR3 reads CASSPAGTPTGYNEQFF. In nucleotides, the CDR3 is TGTGCCAGCTCACCCGCAGGGACTCCCACGGGGTACAATGAGCAGTTCTTC.

V usage is TRBV6-5 and J usage is TRBJ2-3; D gene unclear. This CDR3 comprises 12 residues. Germline CDR1 MNHEY, CDR2 SVGAGI. Trimming shortened V by 7 bases and J by 0 bases, and 5 bases separated the two germline ends. CDR3: CASKASTDTQYF. The CDR3 bases are TGTGCCAGCAAGGCTAGCACAGATACGCAGTATTTT.

The gene calls are TRBV19 and TRBJ2-3; D is ambiguous. The ends were cut back, 6 bases at V and 6 bases at J, with 13 bases in the middle. This CDR3 contains 13 residues. Germline V gene sequence: CDR1 LNHDA, CDR2 SQIVND (reference sequence). CDR3: CASSNPMGDTQYF. The CDR3 DNA reads TGTGCCAGTAGCAACCCTATGGGGGATACGCAGTATTTT.

The CDR3 here is CSASEGAGYTF. For the CDR3, the DNA is TGCAGTGCTAGTGAGGGGGCTGGCTACACCTTC. The chain employs TRBV20-1 and TRBJ1-2; TRBD1 aligns across 7 bases. This CDR3 is built from 11 residues. Trimming at V came to 3 bases and at J to 7 bases, leaving 2 bases not matched to a gene. Germline assignment: CDR1 DFQATT and CDR2 SNEGSKA (reference sequence).

The V and J genes are TRBV2 and TRBJ2-7, with D perhaps matching TRBD1 (5 bases). CDR3 size: 12 residues. CDR1 SNHLY and CDR2 FYNNEI come from the germline V gene. Trimming shortened V by 6 bases and J by 3 bases, and 9 bases separated the two germline ends. In DNA, the CDR3 is TGTGCCAGCAGGACGGACAACTACGAGCAGTACTTC. This sequence encodes CASRTDNYEQYF.

The genes are TRBV30 and TRBJ1-5; D not resolved. This CDR3 has 14 residues. The V and J ends lost 0 bases and 1 base respectively, with 7 bases between them. Per the germline V gene, CDR1 is GTSNPN and CDR2 is SVGIG (reference sequence). CDR3: CAWSVSGSNQPQHF. CDR3 DNA: TGTGCCTGGAGTGTAAGTGGGAGCAATCAGCCCCAGCATTTT.

The V call is TRBV5-4, the J call TRBJ2-2; 8 bases are shared with TRBD2. The CDR3 sequence is 17 residues long. Per germline, CDR1 SGHNT and CDR2 YYREEE (reference sequence). Losses at the gene ends were 4 bases for V and 6 bases for J; bases not matched to a gene: 14. The CDR3 loop reads CASSPPGSGSPPGELFF. CDR3 DNA: TGTGCCAGCAGCCCTCCCGGAAGCGGGAGCCCTCCCGGGGAGCTGTTTTTT.

A word on this clone: In the same sample, other DNA sequences code for this CDR3. J is TRBJ1-2 and V is TRBV20-1; tentative D call: TRBD1 (5 bases). Deletions cut 3 bases from V and 3 bases from J, with 8 bases between. Germline CDR1 DFQATT, CDR2 SNEGSKA (reference sequence). The CDR3 extends over 12 amino acids. In DNA form, the CDR3 reads TGCAGTGCTAGTGGGGGGGACTATGGCTACACCTTC. Encoded protein: CSASGGDYGYTF.

The chain uses TRBV5-1 and TRBJ2-7; unclear D gene. The germline V gene has CDR1 SGHRS and CDR2 YFSETQ. With 4 bases removed from V and 7 bases from J, the gap between germline ends came to 15 bases. The CDR3 runs 13 residues. The CDR3 loop is CASSPNESGEQYF. The DNA for the CDR3 is TGCGCCAGCAGCCCTAATGAGTCCGGGGAGCAGTACTTC.

The chain combines TRBV28 with TRBJ2-3, with 13 positions matching TRBD2. J lost 5 bases, V lost 6 bases, and 14 bases had no gene match. The CDR3 extends over 18 amino acids. The germline CDR1 and CDR2 sequences are MDHEN and SYDVKM. CDR3 protein: CASSPRLGTSGNGDTQYF. The CDR3 region has the DNA TGTGCCAGCAGCCCCCGGCTCGGGACTAGCGGGAATGGAGATACGCAGTATTTT. The complete variable domain, with remaining parts taken from reference TRBV28 and TRBJ2-3, reads DVKVTQSSRYLVKRTGEKVFLECVQDMDHENMFWYRQDPGLGLRLIYFSYDVKMKEKGDIPEGYSVSREKKERFSLILESASTNQTSMYLCASSPRLGTSGNGDTQYFGPGTRLTVL.

This clone turned up a few times. The V and J genes are TRBV19 and TRBJ1-5; D gene unclear. CDR1 and CDR2 from the germline V gene are LNHDA and SQIVND (reference sequence). The CDR3 spans 15 residues. V was pared by 7 bases and J by 7 bases, with 20 bases between. In nucleotides, the CDR3 is TGTGCCAGTATAGGGTTTTTGGGCGGCGGGCAGCCCCAGCATTTT. It yields the protein CASIGFLGGGQPQHF.

This clone was seen only a few times. In the same sample, other DNA sequences code for this CDR3. The V and J genes are TRBV20-1 and TRBJ2-7, with D hard to call. Trimming stripped 3 bases from V and 4 bases from J, with 7 bases between. CDR1 DFQATT and CDR2 SNEGSKA come from the germline V gene (reference sequence). This CDR3 is 11 amino acids long. CDR3 protein: CSASRGYEQYF. CDR3 sequence (DNA): TGCAGTGCTAGTAGAGGTTACGAGCAGTACTTC.